The 20 T cell receptor beta chains in this list originate from one sample, sequenced in a study of cytomegalovirus exposure and HLA in healthy donors. Sequencing used immunoSEQ multiplex PCR; TCRdb keeps in-frame clones, though not all of them. Of approximately 160,000 clones listed, roughly 89% are singletons. Sample: PBMCs. The receptor set was obtained from a young woman in good health and CMV-seropositive.

The sample holds one count of this clone. The J gene is TRBJ2-3, the V gene TRBV5-4; D perhaps matches TRBD2 (6 bases). Deletions cut 4 bases from V and 4 bases from J, with 10 bases between. This CDR3 comprises 13 residues. Germline lookup yields CDR1 SGHNT and CDR2 YYREEE (reference sequence). CDR3 sequence (DNA): TGTGCCAGCAGCCTGGGACTTTCAGATACGCAGTATTTT. This sequence encodes CASSLGLSDTQYF.

The rearrangement joins TRBV5-1 to TRBJ2-2, with TRBD2 matching 11 bases. The J segment lost 6 bases and the V segment lost 7 bases, leaving 11 bases of the junction unmatched. There are 16 residues in the CDR3. The germline V gene encodes CDR1 SGHRS and CDR2 YFSETQ. The CDR3 region is CASGVTTSGIPGELFF. The CDR3 DNA reads TGCGCCAGCGGGGTGACGACTAGCGGGATCCCCGGGGAGCTGTTTTTT.

The rearrangement links TRBV19 to TRBJ2-2, with a tentative D call TRBD2 (5 bases). The V gene lost 3 bases and the J gene lost 3 bases, with 17 bases spanning the gap. The CDR3 extends over 17 amino acids. CDR1 is LNHDA, CDR2 SQIVND, per germline (reference sequence). In nucleotides, the CDR3 is TGTGCCAGTAGTATGCGGGCAACTGCGCCGGACACCGGGGAGCTGTTTTTT. It specifies CASSMRATAPDTGELFF. The full variable domain, with the rest looked up from reference TRBV19 and TRBJ2-2, is DGGITQSPKYLFRKEGQNVTLSCEQNLNHDAMYWYRQDPGQGLRLIYYSQIVNDFQKGDIAEGYSVSREKKESFPLTVTSAQKNPTAFYLCASSMRATAPDTGELFFGEGSRLTVL.

The rearrangement joins TRBV27 to TRBJ2-2, with 7 bases fitting TRBD2. The CDR3 runs to 17 residues. CDR1 and CDR2 (germline): MNHEY, SMNVEV (reference sequence). J gave up 7 bases and V 5 bases, and 16 bases lay outside the gene matches. CDR3 nucleotides: TGTGCCAGCAGTCAACCCGGGGGGTTTGAATTTGGCGGGGAGCTGTTTTTT. Its translation: CASSQPGGFEFGGELFF.

This clone came up once. The chain links TRBV5-1 to TRBJ2-5, with a weak D call TRBD2 (6 bases). Trimming took 2 bases from V and 3 from J, leaving 8 bases between them. CDR3 size: 13 residues. The germline V gene encodes CDR1 SGHRS and CDR2 YFSETQ. The CDR3 DNA follows: TGCGCCAGCAGCTTCGGAGGGGAAGAGACCCAGTACTTC. Its protein product is CASSFGGEETQYF. The full variable domain, in which reference TRBV5-1 and TRBJ2-5 provide the parts outside the CDR3, is KAGVTQTPRYLIKTRGQQVTLSCSPISGHRSVSWYQQTPGQGLQFLFEYFSETQRNKGNFPGRFSGRQFSNSRSEMNVSTLELGDSALYLCASSFGGEETQYFGPGTRLLVL.

This clone was found once. The chain is built from TRBV19 and TRBJ1-5; D call uncertain. Germline CDR1 and CDR2: LNHDA and SQIVND (reference sequence). Trimming took 3 bases from V and 7 from J, leaving 13 bases between them. This CDR3 spans 14 amino acids. CDR3: CASSIARVGQPQHF. CDR3 DNA: TGTGCCAGTAGTATTGCGAGGGTGGGGCAGCCCCAGCATTTT. The full variable domain, with the rest looked up from reference TRBV19 and TRBJ1-5, is DGGITQSPKYLFRKEGQNVTLSCEQNLNHDAMYWYRQDPGQGLRLIYYSQIVNDFQKGDIAEGYSVSREKKESFPLTVTSAQKNPTAFYLCASSIARVGQPQHFGDGTRLSIL.

The chain uses TRBV28 and TRBJ2-1, with TRBD2 matching 9 bases. The V gene's germline CDR1 is MDHEN and CDR2 SYDVKM. This CDR3 is 16 amino acids long. V lost 3 bases to trimming and J lost 2 bases; unmatched junction nucleotides: 5. Here the CDR3 reads CASSFMASGAYNEQFF. The CDR3 region has the DNA TGTGCCAGCAGTTTCATGGCTAGCGGGGCCTACAATGAGCAGTTCTTC. The full variable domain, rest sourced from reference TRBV28 and TRBJ2-1, is DVKVTQSSRYLVKRTGEKVFLECVQDMDHENMFWYRQDPGLGLRLIYFSYDVKMKEKGDIPEGYSVSREKKERFSLILESASTNQTSMYLCASSFMASGAYNEQFFGPGTRLTVL.

This chain links TRBV29-1 with TRBJ2-3; maybe TRBD1 (6 bases). Looked up from germline, CDR1 is SQVTM and CDR2 is ANQGSEA. There are 16 residues in the CDR3. Trimming took 2 bases from V and 4 from J, leaving 19 bases between them. CDR3 residues: CSVETQGPLGSDTQYF. Written as DNA, the CDR3 is TGCAGCGTTGAAACGCAGGGGCCGCTGGGGTCAGATACGCAGTATTTT.

The rearrangement links TRBV30 to TRBJ2-7, with 9 bases that match TRBD1. The CDR3 totals 15 residues. Germline V gives CDR1 GTSNPN, CDR2 SVGIG (reference sequence). Germline trimming cut 0 bases from V and 7 bases from J; bases unmatched to any gene: 10. The CDR3 region has the DNA TGTGCCTGGAGTGTAAGGACAGGGGCCTTAGTGGAGCAGTACTTC. This sequence encodes CAWSVRTGALVEQYF.

The CDR3 region is CASGLVMGSSGNTIYF. CDR3 bases: TGTGCTAGTGGTTTGGTAATGGGGAGCTCTGGAAACACCATATATTTT. The chain employs TRBV12-5 and TRBJ1-3, with D hard to call. Germline assignment: CDR1 LGHNT and CDR2 FRNRAP. There are 16 residues in the CDR3. Trimming pared 0 bases from V and 0 bases from J, leaving 9 bases between. The full variable domain, its missing parts supplied by reference TRBV12-5 and TRBJ1-3, is DARVTQTPRHKVTEMGQEVTMRCQPILGHNTVFWYRQTMMQGLELLAYFRNRAPLDDSGMPKDRFSAEMPDATLATLKIQPSEPRDSAVYFCASGLVMGSSGNTIYFGEGSWLTVV.

CDR3 loop: CASSRGPPRETQYF. CDR3 bases: TGTGCCAGCAGCCGGGGTCCCCCGAGGGAGACCCAGTACTTC. This chain uses TRBV11-2 with TRBJ2-5; TRBD2 is a possible D gene (5 bases). The germline CDR1 and CDR2 sequences are SGHAT and FQNNGV. V lost 5 bases, J lost 5 bases, and 15 bases lay in between. This CDR3 region has 14 residues.

This chain joins TRBV21-1 and TRBJ2-5; the D segment call TRBD2 is taken from the table without a DNA check. TRBV21-1 is a known pseudogene. This CDR3 region has 16 residues. The CDR3 DNA reads as TGTGCCAGCAGCAAAGTGGACGGGGAAGCTAAAGAGACCCAGTACTTC. It specifies CASSKVDGEAKETQYF.

The chain combines TRBV6-5 with TRBJ1-5, with 7 nucleotides matching TRBD1. The CDR3 covers 15 residues. Trimming cost V 7 bases and J 8 bases; bases outside gene matches: 14. Germline values: CDR1 MNHEY, CDR2 SVGAGI. The CDR3 DNA follows: TGTGCCAGCACCGGAGGGGGCCTTGGCGGGGAGCCCCAGCATTTT. Translating it yields CASTGGGLGGEPQHF.

The genes are TRBV18 and TRBJ2-3; 8 bases map to TRBD2. Germline assignment: CDR1 KGHSH and CDR2 LQKENI. V lost 5 bases and J lost 3; bases outside the gene matches: 10. The CDR3 has 16 residues. The CDR3 DNA follows: TGTGCCAGCTCAGAGCTCGGGGGGGCCAAAACAGATACGCAGTATTTT. Its protein product is CASSELGGAKTDTQYF.

The CDR3 sequence: CASSEQGMGEQYF. Here the CDR3 DNA reads TGTGCCAGCAGTGAACAGGGGATGGGCGAGCAGTACTTC. This chain joins TRBV2 and TRBJ2-7, with TRBD1 as a possible D gene (6 bases). There are 13 residues in the CDR3. Per the germline V gene, CDR1 is SNHLY and CDR2 is FYNNEI. The V gene lost 2 bases and the J gene lost 6 bases, with 11 bases spanning the gap.

The V and J genes are TRBV29-1 and TRBJ2-2, with D perhaps TRBD1 (6 bases). The germline gives CDR1 SQVTM, CDR2 ANQGSEA. The CDR3 is 12 amino acids. Trimming took 7 bases from V and 1 from J, leaving 7 bases between them. The CDR3 DNA reads TGCAGCGCGGACAGGAACACCGGGGAGCTGTTTTTT. This codes for CSADRNTGELFF.

This clone was seen a few times. CDR3 residues: CASRTDLLNEKLFF. CDR3 bases: TGTGCCAGCAGAACGGACTTGCTTAATGAAAAACTGTTTTTT. The genes are TRBV6-5 and TRBJ1-4; D remains ambiguous. CDR1 and CDR2 from the germline V gene are MNHEY and SVGAGI. The V end lost 6 bases, the J end lost 4 bases, and 12 bases lay between the germline ends. The CDR3 sequence is 14 residues long.

The rearrangement uses TRBV6-5 and TRBJ2-3; perhaps TRBD2 as D (6 bases). Germline assignment: CDR1 MNHEY and CDR2 SVGAGI. The CDR3 is 14 amino acids. Between the trimmed V and J ends, which lost 2 bases and 2 bases, there was a span of 8 bases. The CDR3: CASSYTGDTDTQYF. The DNA of the CDR3 is TGTGCCAGCAGTTACACGGGGGACACAGATACGCAGTATTTT.

The genes are TRBV5-8 and TRBJ1-6; a weak D match, TRBD1 (5 bases). The CDR3 is 14 amino acids. V shed 6 bases and J shed 2 bases, with 9 bases lying between them. Germline V CDR1 and CDR2: SGHTS, YDEGEE. CDR3 sequence reads: CASIGGTYNSPLHF. The CDR3 DNA is TGTGCCAGCATCGGGGGGACCTATAATTCACCCCTCCACTTT.

The chain has TRBV28 and TRBJ2-1; possible D gene TRBD2, 6 bases. This CDR3 contains 13 residues. V gave up 11 bases and J gave up 5 bases, with 16 bases separating them. Germline V gives CDR1 MDHEN, CDR2 SYDVKM. The chain's CDR3 is CAGRRALDNEQFF. The CDR3 DNA reads TGTGCCGGACGGAGGGCCCTCGACAATGAGCAGTTCTTC.